This TCR beta chain was sequenced for a study of T cell responses to AZD1222 COVID-19 vaccine. Turning to this clone: Its antigen is not identified. An end of the junction does not agree with germline; a read error may underlie this.

Study-level results: Clonal diversity was possibly underestimated, and the donors were mostly white British, with more females. Only six or seven AZD1222 recipients were seropositive at baseline. Spike-specific TCR breadth rose after two AZD1222 doses, and depth rose as well. Repertoire samples came only from after the peak T cell response.

Profiling relied on immunoSEQ multiplex PCR, and the TCRdb table lists in-frame clones only, not all of them. The table has about 170,000 clones, less than 90% seen once. The sequence came from an adult in good health. Material: peripheral blood, obtained on day 0 of AZD1222 vaccination.

DNA of the CDR3: TGTGCCAGCAGAGAAGGGACTCTTTCCTACAATGAGCAGTTCTTC. Protein: CASREGTLSYNEQFF. The rearrangement links TRBV2 to TRBJ2-1; D might be TRBD2 (6 bases). CDR1 is SNHLY, CDR2 FYNNEI, per germline. The CDR3 is made up of 15 amino acids. Supplemented by reference TRBV2 and TRBJ2-1, the full variable domain reads EPEVTQTPSHQVTQMGQEVILRCVPISNHLYFYWYRQILGQKVEFLVSFYNNEISEKSEIFDDQFSVERPDGSNFTLKIRSTKLEDSAMYFCASREGTLSYNEQFFGPGTRLTVL.